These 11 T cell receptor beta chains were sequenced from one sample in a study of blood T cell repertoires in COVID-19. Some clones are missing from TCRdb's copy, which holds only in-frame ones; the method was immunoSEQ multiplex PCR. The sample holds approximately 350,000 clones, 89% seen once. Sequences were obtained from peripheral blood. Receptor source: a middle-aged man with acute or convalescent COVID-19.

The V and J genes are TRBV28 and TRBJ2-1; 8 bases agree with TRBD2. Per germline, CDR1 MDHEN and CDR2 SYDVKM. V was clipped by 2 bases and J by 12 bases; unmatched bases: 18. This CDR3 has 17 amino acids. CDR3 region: CASSLERSGGFVWVQFF. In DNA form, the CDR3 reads TGTGCCAGCAGTTTAGAACGGAGCGGGGGTTTCGTATGGGTGCAGTTCTTC. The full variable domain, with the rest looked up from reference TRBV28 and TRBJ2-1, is DVKVTQSSRYLVKRTGEKVFLECVQDMDHENMFWYRQDPGLGLRLIYFSYDVKMKEKGDIPEGYSVSREKKERFSLILESASTNQTSMYLCASSLERSGGFVWVQFFGPGTRLTVL.

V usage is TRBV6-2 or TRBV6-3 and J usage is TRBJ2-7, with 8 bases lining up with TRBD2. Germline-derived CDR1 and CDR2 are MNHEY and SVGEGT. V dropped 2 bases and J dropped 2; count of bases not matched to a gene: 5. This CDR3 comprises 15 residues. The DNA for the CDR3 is TGTGCCAGCAGTTACGCTCCGGGACTAGCCTACGAGCAGTACTTC. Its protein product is CASSYAPGLAYEQYF.

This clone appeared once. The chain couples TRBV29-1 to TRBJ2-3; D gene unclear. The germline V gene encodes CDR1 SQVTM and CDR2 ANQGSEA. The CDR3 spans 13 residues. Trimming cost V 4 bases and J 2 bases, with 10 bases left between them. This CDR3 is CSVVDINTDTQYF. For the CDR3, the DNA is TGCAGCGTTGTTGACATAAACACAGATACGCAGTATTTT.

The CDR3, as DNA: TGTGCCAGCAGGACAACAGGGAGTGGAGGCTACACCTTC. Translated, it gives CASRTTGSGGYTF. The J gene is TRBJ1-2, the V gene TRBV6-4, with D possibly being TRBD1 (6 bases). V lost 6 bases and J lost 8, with 16 bases in between. The CDR3 totals 13 residues. Germline V lookup: CDR1 MRHNA, CDR2 SNTAGT.

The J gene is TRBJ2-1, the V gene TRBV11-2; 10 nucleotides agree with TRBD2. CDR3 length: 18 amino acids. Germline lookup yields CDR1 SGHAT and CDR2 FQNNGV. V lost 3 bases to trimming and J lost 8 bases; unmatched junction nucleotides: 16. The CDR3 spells CASSFGLAGERGGHEQFF. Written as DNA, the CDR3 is TGTGCCAGCAGCTTCGGGCTAGCGGGAGAAAGGGGCGGCCATGAGCAGTTCTTC.

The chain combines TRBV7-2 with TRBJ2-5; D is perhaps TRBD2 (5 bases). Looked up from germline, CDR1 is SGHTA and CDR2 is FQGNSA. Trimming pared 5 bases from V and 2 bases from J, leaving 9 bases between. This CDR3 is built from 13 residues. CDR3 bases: TGTGCCAGCAGCCCGGACTCACAAGAGACCCAGTACTTC. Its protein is CASSPDSQETQYF.

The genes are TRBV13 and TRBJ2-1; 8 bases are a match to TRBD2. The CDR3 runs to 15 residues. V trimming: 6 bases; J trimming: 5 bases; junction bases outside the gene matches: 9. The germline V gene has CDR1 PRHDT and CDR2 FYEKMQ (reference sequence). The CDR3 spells CASSDTGGPHNEQFF. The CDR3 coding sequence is TGTGCCAGCAGTGATACGGGGGGGCCCCACAATGAGCAGTTCTTC.

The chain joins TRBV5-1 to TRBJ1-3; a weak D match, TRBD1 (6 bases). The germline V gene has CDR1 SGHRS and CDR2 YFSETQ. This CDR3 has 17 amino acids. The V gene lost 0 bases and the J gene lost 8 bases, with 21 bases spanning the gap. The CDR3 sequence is CASSLANSGGSGHTIYF. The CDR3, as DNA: TGCGCCAGCAGCTTGGCCAATAGCGGGGGCTCCGGGCACACCATATATTTT.

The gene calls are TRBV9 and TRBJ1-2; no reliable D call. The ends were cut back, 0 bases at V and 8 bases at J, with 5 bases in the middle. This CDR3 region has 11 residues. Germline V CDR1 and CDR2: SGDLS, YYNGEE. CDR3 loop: CASSVAGGYTF. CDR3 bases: TGTGCCAGCAGCGTAGCAGGAGGCTACACCTTC.

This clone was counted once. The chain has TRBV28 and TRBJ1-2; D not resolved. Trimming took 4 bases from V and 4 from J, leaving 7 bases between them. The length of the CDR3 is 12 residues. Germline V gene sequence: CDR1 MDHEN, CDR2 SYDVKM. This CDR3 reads CASSSGFYGYTF. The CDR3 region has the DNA TGTGCCAGCAGTTCAGGTTTCTATGGCTACACCTTC.

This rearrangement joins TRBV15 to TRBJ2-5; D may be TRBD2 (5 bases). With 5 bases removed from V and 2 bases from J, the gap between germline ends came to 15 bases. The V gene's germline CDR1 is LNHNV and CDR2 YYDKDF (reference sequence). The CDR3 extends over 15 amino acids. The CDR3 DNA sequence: TGTGCCACCAGCCCCCGCGGAGGAAGGCAAGAGACCCAGTACTTC. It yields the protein CATSPRGGRQETQYF.